This is a list of T cell receptor beta chains from one sample in a study of blood T cell repertoires in COVID-19. Repertoires were generated with immunoSEQ multiplex PCR, while TCRdb's copy carries only in-frame clones and drops some. In the table there are 250,000 or so clones, 80% to 90% of which are singletons. Source material: peripheral blood. The receptors come from a middle-aged woman who had recovered from COVID-19. The conserved cysteine and the conserved F or W are not part of the CDR3 here. The order of the fields is J gene, V gene, CDR3 protein.

j_gene: TRBJ1-2
v_gene: TRBV30
CDR3aa: AWSPWANNYGYT

j_gene: TRBJ2-7
v_gene: TRBV11-2
CDR3aa: ASSLPGLAGVQY

j_gene: TRBJ1-6
v_gene: TRBV11-3
CDR3aa: ASSPGGQHINSPLH

j_gene: TRBJ2-1
v_gene: TRBV5-1
CDR3aa: ASSLGVAGLNQQF

j_gene: TRBJ1-2
v_gene: TRBV5-1
CDR3aa: ASGPGQYGYT

j_gene: TRBJ2-7
v_gene: TRBV7-2
CDR3aa: ASSRDWTYSYEQY

j_gene: TRBJ1-1
v_gene: TRBV6-1
CDR3aa: ASTGQGGTEAF

j_gene: TRBJ2-3
v_gene: TRBV12-2
CDR3aa: ASRLVEPSGGPSTDTQY

j_gene: TRBJ2-7
v_gene: TRBV4-3
CDR3aa: ASSPHPPGQGWDEQY

j_gene: TRBJ2-5
v_gene: TRBV5-1
CDR3aa: ASSLGTGGTQY

j_gene: TRBJ2-7
v_gene: TRBV5-6
CDR3aa: ASSNRVSYEQY

j_gene: TRBJ1-2
v_gene: TRBV18
CDR3aa: ASSPQGQGQDGYT

j_gene: TRBJ2-7
v_gene: TRBV5-1
CDR3aa: ASSLGPTSAYEQY

j_gene: TRBJ2-5
v_gene: TRBV7-8
CDR3aa: TSTRKETQY

j_gene: TRBJ2-1
v_gene: TRBV6-6
CDR3aa: ASSFPDTYNEQF

j_gene: TRBJ1-1
v_gene: TRBV15
CDR3aa: ATSRDRQGESVNTEAF

j_gene: TRBJ1-2
v_gene: TRBV5-1
CDR3aa: ASSLTGTDYGYT

j_gene: TRBJ1-5
v_gene: TRBV2
CDR3aa: ASSSFGHQGNQPQH

j_gene: TRBJ2-1
v_gene: TRBV15
CDR3aa: ATRVQGQGLYNEQF

j_gene: TRBJ2-3
v_gene: TRBV24-1
CDR3aa: ATSDSGAGGGDTQY

j_gene: TRBJ2-4
v_gene: TRBV18
CDR3aa: ASSPQDRSKNIQY

j_gene: TRBJ2-2
v_gene: TRBV7-7
CDR3aa: ASSPIHSTGELF

j_gene: TRBJ2-1
v_gene: TRBV19
CDR3aa: ASSVRTGDNEQF

j_gene: TRBJ1-3
v_gene: TRBV2
CDR3aa: ASSQTQGLSGNTIY

j_gene: TRBJ2-2
v_gene: TRBV5-4
CDR3aa: ASSQDRMNTGELF

j_gene: TRBJ2-1
v_gene: TRBV6-5
CDR3aa: ASSYEIASSYNEQF

j_gene: TRBJ1-2
v_gene: TRBV3-1/TRBV3-2
CDR3aa: ASSQWGQAAANYGYT

j_gene: TRBJ1-1
v_gene: TRBV5-1
CDR3aa: ASSFDGGTEAF

j_gene: TRBJ2-7
v_gene: TRBV18
CDR3aa: ASSPNTGNGYEQY

j_gene: TRBJ1-2
v_gene: TRBV6-2/TRBV6-3
CDR3aa: ASSLTGGGYT

j_gene: TRBJ2-7
v_gene: TRBV5-1
CDR3aa: ASSYRTGRSYEQY

j_gene: TRBJ1-5
v_gene: TRBV5-1
CDR3aa: ASSSGGQGTNQPQH

j_gene: TRBJ2-1
v_gene: TRBV30
CDR3aa: ACQGTSGRPSYNEQF

j_gene: TRBJ1-2
v_gene: TRBV3-1/TRBV3-2
CDR3aa: ASSQGGGGGYGYT

j_gene: TRBJ2-5
v_gene: TRBV3-1/TRBV3-2
CDR3aa: ASSQGGTSGGGETQY

j_gene: TRBJ2-3
v_gene: TRBV6-5
CDR3aa: ASSYSGGGLWDTQY

j_gene: TRBJ2-7
v_gene: TRBV19
CDR3aa: ASSIPGGGTYEQY

j_gene: TRBJ1-6
v_gene: TRBV19
CDR3aa: ASSEFGQGGSPLH

j_gene: TRBJ1-1
v_gene: TRBV27
CDR3aa: ASSLLSAGTEAF

j_gene: TRBJ2-5
v_gene: TRBV6-5
CDR3aa: ASSPGQETQY

j_gene: TRBJ2-3
v_gene: TRBV30
CDR3aa: AWSVSGLALSTDTQY

j_gene: TRBJ1-2
v_gene: TRBV5-5
CDR3aa: ASSSRGPGTGVHGYT

j_gene: TRBJ2-1
v_gene: TRBV9
CDR3aa: ASSPRGRGGDNEQF

j_gene: TRBJ2-7
v_gene: TRBV9
CDR3aa: ASSVGTGLTYEQY

j_gene: TRBJ2-7
v_gene: TRBV5-1
CDR3aa: ASGPYGVKYEQY

j_gene: TRBJ2-7
v_gene: TRBV7-2
CDR3aa: ASSLGWPPSTYEQY

j_gene: TRBJ1-6
v_gene: TRBV5-1
CDR3aa: ASSLSGQGRLPLH

j_gene: TRBJ1-3
v_gene: TRBV9
CDR3aa: ASSLGEVWGNTIY

j_gene: TRBJ2-6
v_gene: TRBV30
CDR3aa: AWGLITGAGANVLT

j_gene: TRBJ2-5
v_gene: TRBV7-3
CDR3aa: ASSPRSKETQY

j_gene: TRBJ1-6
v_gene: TRBV9
CDR3aa: ASSPNRAGYNSPLH

j_gene: TRBJ1-2
v_gene: TRBV6-6
CDR3aa: ASSRPRGSGT

j_gene: TRBJ2-5
v_gene: TRBV5-1
CDR3aa: ASSSGQVQETQY

j_gene: TRBJ1-4
v_gene: TRBV5-6
CDR3aa: ASSPKGAYEKLF

j_gene: TRBJ1-6
v_gene: TRBV5-1
CDR3aa: ASSLRGGNNSPLH

j_gene: TRBJ2-5
v_gene: TRBV5-4
CDR3aa: ASSLGTSREGETQY

j_gene: TRBJ2-7
v_gene: TRBV11-3
CDR3aa: ASSPPGGGEQY

j_gene: TRBJ2-7
v_gene: TRBV5-1
CDR3aa: ASSAEGGIYGEQY